The clone carrying this T cell receptor (beta chain) has just a few counts. TCRdb ran MiXCR on the 5' RACE reads and lists one entry per CDR3 protein. The sample has about 200,000 distinct CDR3 sequences; just over 9.5% are singletons. The data were obtained in a study of T-cell memory formation after mild COVID-19. V gave up 2 bases and J gave up 4 bases, with 7 bases separating them. Germline V gene data show CDR1 as LNHNV and CDR2 as YYDKDF (reference sequence). The CDR3 totals 13 residues. The sample comprised PBMCs or a T cell subset sorted from them (not recorded which). The gene calls are TRBV15 and TRBJ2-3; D call uncertain. This clonotype was sampled from a man younger than 35 who had mild COVID-19 (a few samples of this study predate the infection). Cell type and time point are not known. The CDR3, as DNA: TGTGCCACCAGCAGACGGGTGGCAGATACGCAGTATTTT. Its protein is CATSRRVADTQYF.